This TCR beta chain was recovered during a study of identifying expanded T cells in peripheral blood. Method: immunoSEQ multiplex PCR; TCRdb's copy keeps in-frame clones and lacks some. The table records about 78,000 clones, roughly 86% of them present only once. Germline-derived CDR1 and CDR2 are MNHNS and SASEGT. The ends were cut back, 10 bases at V and 5 bases at J, with 12 bases in the middle. This CDR3 has 12 residues. The sequence derives from a person aged 18 to 70 in good health. Sequencing was carried out using blood. The chain carries TRBV6-1 and TRBJ2-1; D gene uncertain. CDR3 protein: CATGLINNEQFF. CDR3 sequence (DNA): TGTGCCACCGGCCTCATCAACAATGAGCAGTTCTTC.